This record looks at one TCR beta chain sequence and its context. V shed 6 bases, J shed 1 base, and the junction held 5 bases outside the gene matches. Germline lookup yields CDR1 LGHNT and CDR2 FRNRAP. The CDR3 extends over 15 amino acids. TCRdb keeps only in-frame clones here, not all; method: immunoSEQ multiplex PCR. Of approximately 78,000 clones listed, 88% are singletons. These data belong to a study of OX40 agonist ivuxolimab in advanced cancers. The clonotype was recovered from an adult with an advanced solid tumor such as melanoma, head and neck, liver or kidney cancer. The chain joins TRBV12-5 to TRBJ2-1; 8 nucleotides match TRBD1. Specimen: CD4+ or CD8+ T cells sorted from blood, collected in a trial of the OX40 agonist ivuxolimab. The CDR3 DNA reads TGTGCTAGTGGGGGACAGGCCGGTTCCTACAATGAGCAGTTCTTC. The encoded protein is CASGGQAGSYNEQFF.